This T cell receptor beta chain was identified during a study of cytomegalovirus exposure and HLA in healthy donors. It was with 60 Vbeta and 13 Jbeta primers that the PCR ran. Produced via immunoSEQ multiplex PCR; TCRdb's table is partial and in-frame only. The sample records approximately 130,000 clones, 75% to 85% being singletons. Turning to this clone: What it binds is not known.

Study observations and caveats: A later analysis linked a missense DCLRE1C variant to TCR beta V- and J-gene trimming. For most subjects, TCR beta sequences were reported to predict HLA-A and HLA-B alleles with accuracy. In a later analysis, HLA-associated beta chains showed higher expansion and lower generation probabilities than comparable chains.

The sample comprised PBMCs. The receptor was isolated from a middle-aged woman in good health and CMV-seropositive.

The CDR3 DNA sequence: TGTGCCAGCAGCTTAGCCGTAGCGGAGACCCAGTACTTC. It codes for CASSLAVAETQYF. This chain uses TRBV7-9 with TRBJ2-5, with D possibly matching TRBD2 (5 bases). Germline V gene sequence: CDR1 SEHNR, CDR2 FQNEAQ (reference sequence). V lost 0 bases, J lost 5 bases, and 7 bases lay in between. The CDR3 covers 13 residues.